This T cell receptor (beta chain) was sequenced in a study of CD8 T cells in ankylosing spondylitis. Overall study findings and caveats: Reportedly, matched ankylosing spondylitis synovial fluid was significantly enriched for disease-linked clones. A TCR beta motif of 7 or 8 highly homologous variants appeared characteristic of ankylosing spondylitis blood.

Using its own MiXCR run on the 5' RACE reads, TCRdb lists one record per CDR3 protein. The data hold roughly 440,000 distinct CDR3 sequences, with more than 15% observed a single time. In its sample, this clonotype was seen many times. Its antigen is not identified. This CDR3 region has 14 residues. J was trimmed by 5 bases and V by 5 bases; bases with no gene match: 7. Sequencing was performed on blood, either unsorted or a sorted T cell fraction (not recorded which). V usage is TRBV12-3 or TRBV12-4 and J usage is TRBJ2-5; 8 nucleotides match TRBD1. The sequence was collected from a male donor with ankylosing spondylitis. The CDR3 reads CASSPRQGPETQYF. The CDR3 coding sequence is TGTGCCAGCAGTCCAAGACAGGGGCCGGAGACCCAGTACTTC.